A single sample is the source of the 32 T cell receptor beta chains below, sequenced in a study of blood T cell repertoires in COVID-19. Produced via immunoSEQ multiplex PCR; TCRdb's table is partial and in-frame only. This sample has roughly 70,000 clones; 85% to 90% occur once, and the top ten carry less than 5.5%. The sequenced sample consisted of peripheral blood. The source is a woman between 50 and 59 years old with active COVID-19.

The chain carries TRBV21-1 and TRBJ1-1; the table's D call, TRBD1, has no DNA check behind it. TRBV21-1 is termed a pseudogene. The CDR3 has 17 amino acids. In DNA form, the CDR3 reads TGTGCCAGCAGCAAAGTGTCCCAGGGGGCTGTGCTGGCTGAAGCTTTCTTT. This translates into CASSKVSQGAVLAEAFF.

The V call is TRBV6-5, the J call TRBJ1-3; unclear D gene. Germline CDR1 is MNHEY and CDR2 is SVGAGI. This CDR3 contains 15 residues. The V and J ends lost 2 bases and 2 bases respectively, with 10 bases between them. This CDR3 is CASSYQASPGNTIYF. In nucleotides, the CDR3 is TGTGCCAGCAGTTACCAGGCGTCTCCTGGAAACACCATATATTTT.

The V gene is TRBV7-9, the J gene TRBJ2-3, with 10 bases aligning to TRBD2. The length of the CDR3 is 17 residues. V was pared by 5 bases and J by 5 bases, with 13 bases of the junction left unmatched. Germline V gene lookup returns CDR1 SEHNR and CDR2 FQNEAQ (reference sequence). The CDR3 spells CASSGRRTSGEGDTQYF. Written as DNA, the CDR3 is TGTGCCAGCAGCGGCCGACGGACTAGCGGCGAAGGAGATACGCAGTATTTT.

The CDR3 DNA reads as TGTGCCAGCTCACCTCTACAGGTTGAAGCTTTCTTT. Protein sequence: CASSPLQVEAFF. V is TRBV18 and J is TRBJ1-1; possibly TRBD1 for D (5 bases). Per the germline V gene, CDR1 is KGHSH and CDR2 is LQKENI. V was cut by 3 bases and J by 7 bases, with 9 bases left in between. CDR3 size: 12 residues.

The chain recombines TRBV6-6 with TRBJ1-2; no definite D call. The germline CDR1 and CDR2 sequences are MNHNY and SVGAGI (reference sequence). This CDR3 has 12 amino acids. Trimming cost V 7 bases and J 8 bases, with 14 bases left between them. CDR3 sequence: CASMEGGGGYTF. CDR3 nucleotides: TGTGCCAGCATGGAGGGCGGCGGGGGCTACACCTTC.

The V gene is TRBV7-9, the J gene TRBJ2-7; D unresolved. The CDR3 is made up of 13 amino acids. The germline V gene has CDR1 SEHNR and CDR2 FQNEAQ (reference sequence). The V end lost 5 bases, the J end lost 7 bases, and 15 bases lay between the germline ends. The CDR3 sequence: CASSPELVREQYF. The CDR3 bases are TGTGCCAGCAGCCCTGAGCTGGTACGGGAGCAGTACTTC. The variable domain in full, completed from reference TRBV7-9 and TRBJ2-7, reads DTGVSQNPRHKITKRGQNVTFRCDPISEHNRLYWYRQTLGQGPEFLTYFQNEAQLEKSRLLSDRFSAERPKGSFSTLEIQRTEQGDSAMYLCASSPELVREQYFGPGTRLTVT.

The rearrangement links TRBV1 to TRBJ2-7; TRBD2, as called in the table, went unchecked against the DNA. TRBV1 is a documented pseudogene. The CDR3 is 15 residues long. The CDR3, as DNA: TGCACCAGCAGCCAAGGGCGGGACGGCTCCTACGAGCAGTACTTC. Its protein product is CTSSQGRDGSYEQYF.

CDR3 DNA: TGTGCCAGCAGCTTAAGGCCAAACACCGGGGAGCTGTTTTTT. This translates into CASSLRPNTGELFF. The chain is built from TRBV7-3 and TRBJ2-2; D is unresolved. Per the germline V gene, CDR1 is SGHTA and CDR2 is FQGTGA. V was cut by 1 base and J by 2 bases, with 5 bases left in between. The CDR3 spans 14 residues.

The chain joins TRBV7-6 to TRBJ2-1; TRBD1 agrees at 9 bases. Trimming cost V 5 bases and J 3 bases; bases outside gene matches: 5. Germline CDR1 and CDR2: SGHVS and FNYEAQ. CDR3 length equals 15 residues. The CDR3 loop is CASSLRTGVYNEQFF. CDR3 nucleotides: TGTGCCAGCAGCCTCCGGACAGGGGTCTACAATGAGCAGTTCTTC.

The rearrangement joins TRBV5-1 to TRBJ2-7; D unclear. The V gene's germline CDR1 is SGHRS and CDR2 YFSETQ. The CDR3 totals 13 residues. V dropped 0 bases and J dropped 3 bases, with 7 bases sitting between them. The CDR3 here is CASSLESSYEQYF. The CDR3 DNA reads as TGCGCCAGCAGCTTGGAATCCAGCTACGAGCAGTACTTC.

The chain joins TRBV27 to TRBJ2-1; TRBD1 might be the D (5 bases). Germline V lookup: CDR1 MNHEY, CDR2 SMNVEV (reference sequence). V was clipped by 5 bases and J by 2 bases, with 16 bases between them. The CDR3 totals 16 residues. CDR3 loop: CASSRADRSPYNEQFF. CDR3 nucleotides: TGTGCCAGCAGTCGGGCCGACAGATCCCCCTACAATGAGCAGTTCTTC.

The chain uses TRBV9 and TRBJ2-3, with D unresolved. This CDR3 comprises 14 residues. Germline V lookup: CDR1 SGDLS, CDR2 YYNGEE. Trimming took 4 bases from V and 0 from J, leaving 9 bases between them. The CDR3 loop is CASSPQTSTDTQYF. The CDR3 nucleotides are TGTGCCAGCAGCCCTCAAACTAGCACAGATACGCAGTATTTT. Based on the CDR3 plus reference TRBV9 and TRBJ2-3, the full variable domain is DSGVTQTPKHLITATGQRVTLRCSPRSGDLSVYWYQQSLDQGLQFLIQYYNGEERAKGNILERFSAQQFPDLHSELNLSSLELGDSALYFCASSPQTSTDTQYFGPGTRLTVL.

This sequence joins TRBV9 and TRBJ2-1, with 15 nucleotides matching TRBD2. The CDR3 is made up of 16 amino acids. V trimming: 4 bases; J trimming: 8 bases; junction bases outside the gene matches: 7. Germline V gene lookup returns CDR1 SGDLS and CDR2 YYNGEE. CDR3 loop: CASSPRGTSGRYEQFF. DNA of the CDR3: TGTGCCAGCAGCCCCCGAGGGACTAGCGGGAGGTATGAGCAGTTCTTC.

The chain has TRBV30 and TRBJ1-6; maybe TRBD1 (6 bases). CDR1 and CDR2 from the germline V gene are GTSNPN and SVGIG (reference sequence). This CDR3 contains 14 residues. V shed 0 bases and J shed 3 bases, with 6 bases lying between them. Here the CDR3 DNA reads TGTGCCTGGAGTGTACAGGGCTATAATTCACCCCTCCACTTT. Its protein product is CAWSVQGYNSPLHF.

This sequence joins TRBV2 and TRBJ1-1, with D possibly TRBD1 on 5 matching bases. This CDR3 region has 14 residues. Deletions cut 2 bases from V and 11 bases from J, with 18 bases between. Germline CDR1 is SNHLY and CDR2 is FYNNEI. The DNA for the CDR3 is TGTGCCAGCAGTGAAAGTTTCGACAGCATGCGGGCTTTCTTT. This translates into CASSESFDSMRAFF.

The chain recombines TRBV19 with TRBJ2-1; 10 bases are shared with TRBD1. The junction had 7 bases not matched to a gene; V was cut back by 5 bases and J by 6 bases. The length of the CDR3 is 15 residues. Germline V gives CDR1 LNHDA, CDR2 SQIVND (reference sequence). The CDR3 DNA sequence: TGTGCCAGTAGTCACCGGGACAGGGGCAGCAATGAGCAGTTCTTC. This translates into CASSHRDRGSNEQFF. Filled out from reference TRBV19 and TRBJ2-1, the complete variable domain reads DGGITQSPKYLFRKEGQNVTLSCEQNLNHDAMYWYRQDPGQGLRLIYYSQIVNDFQKGDIAEGYSVSREKKESFPLTVTSAQKNPTAFYLCASSHRDRGSNEQFFGPGTRLTVL.

The chain couples TRBV4-1 to TRBJ2-7; 10 positions match TRBD1. The V segment lost 2 bases and the J segment 4 bases; nucleotides outside the gene matches: 5. The CDR3 covers 15 residues. CDR1 and CDR2 from the germline V gene are MGHRA and YSYEKL. The CDR3 DNA is TGCGCCAGCAGCCAACCGGGACAGGGGAGTTACGAGCAGTACTTC. Protein sequence: CASSQPGQGSYEQYF.

In this sample, this clone turned up once. The J gene is TRBJ1-1, the V gene TRBV9; maybe TRBD1 (6 bases). Trimming pared 4 bases from V and 0 bases from J, leaving 10 bases between. CDR3 length: 14 amino acids. The germline gives CDR1 SGDLS, CDR2 YYNGEE. The CDR3 bases are TGTGCCAGCAGCAAACCAGGGGTGAACACTGAAGCTTTCTTT. Protein: CASSKPGVNTEAFF.

The J gene is TRBJ1-2, the V gene TRBV5-1; 7 nucleotides agree with TRBD1. V shed 2 bases and J 3 bases; nucleotides not matched to a gene: 7. Germline assignment: CDR1 SGHRS and CDR2 YFSETQ. This CDR3 spans 15 amino acids. The CDR3 sequence: CASSFSAGGDYGYTF. For the CDR3, the DNA is TGCGCCAGCAGCTTTTCGGCAGGGGGTGACTATGGCTACACCTTC. Drawing the rest from reference TRBV5-1 and TRBJ1-2, the complete variable domain is KAGVTQTPRYLIKTRGQQVTLSCSPISGHRSVSWYQQTPGQGLQFLFEYFSETQRNKGNFPGRFSGRQFSNSRSEMNVSTLELGDSALYLCASSFSAGGDYGYTFGSGTRLTVV.

V usage is TRBV5-4 and J usage is TRBJ1-2; TRBD1 agrees at 12 bases. CDR3 size: 16 residues. The V segment lost 3 bases and the J segment 8 bases; nucleotides outside the gene matches: 11. CDR1 and CDR2 from the germline V gene are SGHNT and YYREEE (reference sequence). The CDR3 sequence: CASSSPGTGGWKGYTF. The CDR3 DNA reads TGTGCCAGCAGCTCGCCCGGGACAGGGGGCTGGAAGGGCTACACCTTC. Based on the CDR3 plus reference TRBV5-4 and TRBJ1-2, the full variable domain is ETGVTQSPTHLIKTRGQQVTLRCSSQSGHNTVSWYQQALGQGPQFIFQYYREEENGRGNFPPRFSGLQFPNYSSELNVNALELDDSALYLCASSSPGTGGWKGYTFGSGTRLTVV.

This sequence joins TRBV7-6 and TRBJ2-3, with D maybe TRBD1 (5 bases). The CDR3 runs 15 residues. The V end lost 4 bases, the J end lost 2 bases, and 13 bases lay between the germline ends. Germline lookup yields CDR1 SGHVS and CDR2 FNYEAQ. CDR3 DNA sequence: TGTGCCAGCAGCTGGGGCAGAGAGACCACAGATACGCAGTATTTT. Translated: CASSWGRETTDTQYF.

This chain links TRBV7-3 with TRBJ1-2; 7 bases fit TRBD1. Germline CDR1 is SGHTA and CDR2 is FQGTGA. Trimming took 5 bases from V and 2 from J; bases not matched to a gene: 2. This CDR3 region has 13 residues. This CDR3 is CASSPGQNYGYTF. Written as DNA, the CDR3 is TGTGCCAGCAGCCCGGGACAGAACTATGGCTACACCTTC.

V usage is TRBV6-5 and J usage is TRBJ2-1; 13 bases line up with TRBD2. J gave up 5 bases and V 6 bases, and 4 bases lay outside the gene matches. This CDR3 region has 15 residues. Germline CDR1 MNHEY, CDR2 SVGAGI. This CDR3 reads CASRPGLAGNNEQFF. DNA for the CDR3: TGTGCCAGCAGACCGGGACTAGCGGGAAACAATGAGCAGTTCTTC.

This sequence joins TRBV7-9 and TRBJ1-4, with 8 bases that match TRBD1. Germline CDR1 SEHNR, CDR2 FQNEAQ (reference sequence). V shed 4 bases and J 6 bases; nucleotides not matched to a gene: 10. CDR3 length equals 16 residues. This chain's CDR3 is CASSSSPGQGDEKLFF. The DNA for the CDR3 is TGTGCCAGCAGCTCATCCCCAGGACAGGGCGATGAAAAACTGTTTTTT.

This chain uses TRBV28 with TRBJ2-7; 10 nucleotides agree with TRBD2. The CDR3 sequence is 16 residues long. Looked up from germline, CDR1 is MDHEN and CDR2 is SYDVKM. Germline trimming cut 6 bases from V and 0 bases from J; bases unmatched to any gene: 8. The CDR3 reads CASSRGSGRSSYEQYF. CDR3 sequence (DNA): TGTGCCAGCAGCCGGGGTAGCGGGAGGAGCTCCTACGAGCAGTACTTC.

The rearrangement links TRBV9 to TRBJ2-1; 7 positions match TRBD1. CDR1 is SGDLS and CDR2 is YYNGEE in the germline V gene. The CDR3 contains 15 residues. With V trimmed by 3 bases and J by 1 base, 4 bases remained unmatched. The CDR3 reads CASSGGGSSYNEQFF. The CDR3 DNA reads TGTGCCAGCAGCGGAGGGGGCTCATCCTACAATGAGCAGTTCTTC.

This clone was observed a single time. V gene TRBV27 combines with J gene TRBJ1-2; TRBD1 matches at 7 bases. The CDR3 runs 16 residues. Germline V gene sequence: CDR1 MNHEY, CDR2 SMNVEV (reference sequence). Germline trimming cut 4 bases from V and 3 bases from J; bases unmatched to any gene: 11. The DNA for the CDR3 is TGTGCCAGCAGTTCCCGACAGGGCCCGAATTACTATGGCTACACCTTC. Encoded protein: CASSSRQGPNYYGYTF.

V is TRBV5-4 and J is TRBJ1-1; D remains ambiguous. The ends were cut back, 0 bases at V and 2 bases at J, with 17 bases in the middle. The CDR3 extends over 17 amino acids. Germline V gives CDR1 SGHNT, CDR2 YYREEE (reference sequence). The CDR3 reads CASSLASAGLTNTEAFF. DNA for the CDR3: TGTGCCAGCAGCTTGGCCTCGGCAGGTCTTACAAACACTGAAGCTTTCTTT.

The gene calls are TRBV2 and TRBJ1-5, with a possible D match to TRBD1 (6 bases). Trimming left V 7 bases short and J 2 bases short, with 18 bases between. CDR3 length equals 16 residues. Germline CDR1 is SNHLY and CDR2 is FYNNEI. This CDR3 is CASKQMSGGGNQPQHF. In nucleotides, the CDR3 is TGTGCCAGCAAGCAGATGTCGGGGGGCGGCAATCAGCCCCAGCATTTT.

The chain recombines TRBV5-1 with TRBJ2-1; 8 nucleotides agree with TRBD2. V was pared by 3 bases and J by 5 bases, with 1 base of the junction left unmatched. CDR1 is SGHRS, CDR2 YFSETQ, per germline. The CDR3 runs 13 residues. The CDR3 coding sequence is TGCGCCAGCAGCTCCGGGGGGGACAATGAGCAGTTCTTC. Translating it yields CASSSGGDNEQFF.

The rearrangement links TRBV6-2 or TRBV6-3 to TRBJ1-1; the match to TRBD1 covers 7 bases. Germline V CDR1 and CDR2: MNHEY, SVGEGT. CDR3 size: 14 residues. Trimming cost V 4 bases and J 5 bases; bases outside gene matches: 7. The CDR3 region is CASSFDRVWTEAFF. In DNA, the CDR3 is TGTGCCAGCAGTTTTGACAGGGTTTGGACTGAAGCTTTCTTT.

J is TRBJ1-6 and V is TRBV9; D gene ambiguous. The CDR3 is 14 residues long. Germline assignment: CDR1 SGDLS and CDR2 YYNGEE. V gave up 1 base and J gave up 6 bases, with 8 bases separating them. In DNA form, the CDR3 reads TGTGCCAGCAGCGTAAATACCGGTAATTCACCCCTCCACTTT. This sequence encodes CASSVNTGNSPLHF.